The rows below give T cell receptor beta chains drawn from one sample of a study of blood T cell repertoires in COVID-19. The table came from immunoSEQ multiplex PCR; TCRdb's copy has only in-frame clones and leaves some out. The data hold about 140,000 clones, with around 84% observed a single time. Specimen: peripheral blood. The receptor set was obtained from a woman in her sixties or seventies with acute or convalescent COVID-19. Both conserved end residues are part of each CDR3.

TRBV5-1,CASSLFPAPGGFYNSPLHF
TRBV7-9,CASSLSRFYEQYF
TRBV12-3/TRBV12-4,CASSFGNSPLHF
TRBV7-8,CASSLARVPGLAGGRDTQYF
TRBV30,CAWSVRGGRGMNTEAFF
TRBV7-9,CASSSRTPGPQGDEQYF
TRBV11-2,CASSLFGREAGELFF
TRBV29-1,CSVETGLGEKLFF
TRBV11-3,CASSLAGMNTEAFF
TRBV2,CASSGTGQDSPLHF
TRBV28,CASSVPGQGHNEKLFF
TRBV30,CAWTGVEAFF
TRBV24-1,CATSDLGTGQETQYF
TRBV19,CASSGTGNQPQHF
TRBV21-1,CASSKVRLEAFF
TRBV3-1/TRBV3-2,CASSHGGTEAFF
TRBV6-5,CASRQGVGNEQFF
TRBV19,CASSIFSGNSYNEQFF
TRBV21-1,CASSKSRVGNTIYF
TRBV12-2,CASRLGLAGVLLPDTQYF
TRBV5-1,CASSSGQTRKHSNQPQHF
TRBV4-1,CASSHPGVNTEAFF
TRBV6-5,CASSYQRVNTGELFF
TRBV27,CASSLSHTSINTGELFF
TRBV29-1,CSAPLAGGRETQYF
TRBV27,CASSPRGPRQGNNEQFF
TRBV7-6,CASSLGTSYPYGYTF
TRBV6-6,CASSKQLYEQYF
TRBV6-5,CASIPFRGDQPQHF
TRBV4-2,CASSQDPKTSAKNIQYF
TRBV12-5,CASGLGQGNTEAFF
TRBV6-5,CASSTQGANTEAFF
TRBV5-5,CASRNAGTRSGSYEQYF